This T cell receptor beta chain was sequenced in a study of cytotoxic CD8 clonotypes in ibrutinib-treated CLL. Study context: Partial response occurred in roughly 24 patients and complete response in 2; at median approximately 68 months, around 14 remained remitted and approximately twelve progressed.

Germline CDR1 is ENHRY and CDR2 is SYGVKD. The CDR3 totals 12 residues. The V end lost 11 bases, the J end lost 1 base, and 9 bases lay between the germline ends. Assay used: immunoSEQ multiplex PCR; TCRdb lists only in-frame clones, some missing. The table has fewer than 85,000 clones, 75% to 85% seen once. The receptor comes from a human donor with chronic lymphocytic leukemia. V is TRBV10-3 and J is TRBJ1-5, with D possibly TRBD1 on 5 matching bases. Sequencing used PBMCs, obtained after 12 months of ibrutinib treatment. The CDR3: CAAAGSNQPQHF. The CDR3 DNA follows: TGTGCCGCGGCAGGGAGCAATCAGCCCCAGCATTTT.